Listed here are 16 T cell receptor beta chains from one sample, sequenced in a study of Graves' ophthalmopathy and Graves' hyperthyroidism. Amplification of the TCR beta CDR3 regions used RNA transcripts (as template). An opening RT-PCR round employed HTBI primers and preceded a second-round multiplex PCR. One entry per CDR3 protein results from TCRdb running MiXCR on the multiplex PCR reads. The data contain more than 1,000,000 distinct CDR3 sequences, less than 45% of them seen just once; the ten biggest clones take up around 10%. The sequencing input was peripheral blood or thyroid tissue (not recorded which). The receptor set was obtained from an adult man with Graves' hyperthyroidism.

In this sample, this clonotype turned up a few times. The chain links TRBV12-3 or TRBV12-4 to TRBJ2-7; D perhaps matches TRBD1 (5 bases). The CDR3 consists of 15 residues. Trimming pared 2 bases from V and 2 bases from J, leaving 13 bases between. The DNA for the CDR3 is TGTGCCAGCAGTTTACGCCAGGGCATCCCCTACGAGCAGTACTTC. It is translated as CASSLRQGIPYEQYF.

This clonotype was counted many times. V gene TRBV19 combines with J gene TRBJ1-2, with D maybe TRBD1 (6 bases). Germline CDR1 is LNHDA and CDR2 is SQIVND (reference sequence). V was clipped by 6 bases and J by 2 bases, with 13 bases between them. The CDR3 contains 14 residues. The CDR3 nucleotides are TGTGCCAGTAGCCCACAGGGTGTAAACTATGGCTACACCTTC. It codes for CASSPQGVNYGYTF.

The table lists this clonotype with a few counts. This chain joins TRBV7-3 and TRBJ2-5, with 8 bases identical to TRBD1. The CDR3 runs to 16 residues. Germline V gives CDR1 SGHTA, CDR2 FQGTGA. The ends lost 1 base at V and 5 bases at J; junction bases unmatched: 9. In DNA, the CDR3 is TGTGCCAGCAGCTTAATGGGGGCAGGGGGCCGGGAGACCCAGTACTTC. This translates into CASSLMGAGGRETQYF.

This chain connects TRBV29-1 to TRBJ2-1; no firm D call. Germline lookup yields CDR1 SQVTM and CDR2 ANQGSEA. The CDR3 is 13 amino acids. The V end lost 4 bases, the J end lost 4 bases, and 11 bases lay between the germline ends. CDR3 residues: CSVVSVQYNEQFF. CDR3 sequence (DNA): TGCAGCGTTGTTTCGGTTCAGTACAATGAGCAGTTCTTC.

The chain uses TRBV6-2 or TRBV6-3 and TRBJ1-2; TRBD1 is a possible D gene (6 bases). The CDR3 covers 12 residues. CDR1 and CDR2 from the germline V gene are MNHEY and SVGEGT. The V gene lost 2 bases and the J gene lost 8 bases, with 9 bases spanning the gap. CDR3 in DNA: TGTGCCAGCAGTTACGGGACACTCGGCTACACCTTC. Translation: CASSYGTLGYTF.

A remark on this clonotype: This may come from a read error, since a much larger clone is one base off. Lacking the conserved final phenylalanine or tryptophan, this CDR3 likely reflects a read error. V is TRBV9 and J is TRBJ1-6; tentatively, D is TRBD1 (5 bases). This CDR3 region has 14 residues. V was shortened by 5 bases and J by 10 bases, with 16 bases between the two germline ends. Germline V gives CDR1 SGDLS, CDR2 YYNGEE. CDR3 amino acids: CASRRGTGGSPLHS. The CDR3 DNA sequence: TGTGCCAGCAGGAGAGGGACGGGAGGATCACCCCTCCACTCT.

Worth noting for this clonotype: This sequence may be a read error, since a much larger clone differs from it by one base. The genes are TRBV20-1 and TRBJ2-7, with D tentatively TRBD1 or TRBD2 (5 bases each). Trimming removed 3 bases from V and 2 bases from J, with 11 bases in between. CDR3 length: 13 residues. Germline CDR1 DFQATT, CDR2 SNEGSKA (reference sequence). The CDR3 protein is CSARLPGPYEQYF. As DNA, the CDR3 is TGCAGTGCTAGGTTGCCGGGGCCCTACGAGCAGTACTTC.

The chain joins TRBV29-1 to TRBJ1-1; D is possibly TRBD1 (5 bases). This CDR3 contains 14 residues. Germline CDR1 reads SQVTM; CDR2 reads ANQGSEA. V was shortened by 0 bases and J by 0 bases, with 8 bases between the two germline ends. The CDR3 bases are TGCAGCGTTGAAGATCCGGGGCTGAACACTGAAGCTTTCTTT. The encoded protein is CSVEDPGLNTEAFF. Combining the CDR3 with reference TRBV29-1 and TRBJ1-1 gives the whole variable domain SAVISQKPSRDICQRGTSLTIQCQVDSQVTMMFWYRQQPGQSLTLIATANQGSEATYESGFVIDKFPISRPNLTFSTLTVSNMSPEDSSIYLCSVEDPGLNTEAFFGQGTRLTVV.

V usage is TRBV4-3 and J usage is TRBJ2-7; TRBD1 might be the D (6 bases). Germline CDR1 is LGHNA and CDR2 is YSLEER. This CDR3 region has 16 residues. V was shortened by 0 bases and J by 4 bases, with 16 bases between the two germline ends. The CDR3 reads CASSQDVQGPGYEQYF. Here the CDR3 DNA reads TGCGCCAGCAGCCAAGACGTACAGGGTCCGGGTTACGAGCAGTACTTC.

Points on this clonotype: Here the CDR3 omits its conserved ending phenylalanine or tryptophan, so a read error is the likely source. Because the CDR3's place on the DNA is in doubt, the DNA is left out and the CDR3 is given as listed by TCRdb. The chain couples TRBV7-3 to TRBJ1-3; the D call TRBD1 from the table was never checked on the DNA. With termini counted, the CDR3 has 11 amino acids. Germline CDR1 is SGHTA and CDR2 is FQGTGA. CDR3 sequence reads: CASSLSPPGDT.

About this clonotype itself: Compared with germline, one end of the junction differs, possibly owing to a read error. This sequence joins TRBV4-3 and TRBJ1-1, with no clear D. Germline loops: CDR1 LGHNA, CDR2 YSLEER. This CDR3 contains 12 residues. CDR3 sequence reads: CAGSQTNTEAFF. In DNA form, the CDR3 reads TGCGCCGGCAGCCAAACGAACACTGAAGCTTTCTTT.

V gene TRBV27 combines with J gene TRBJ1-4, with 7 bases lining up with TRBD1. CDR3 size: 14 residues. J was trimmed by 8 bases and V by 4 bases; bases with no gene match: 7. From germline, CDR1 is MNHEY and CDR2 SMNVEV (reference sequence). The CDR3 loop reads CASSSRDSREKLFF. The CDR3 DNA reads TGTGCCAGCAGTTCCCGGGACAGCAGAGAAAAACTGTTTTTT. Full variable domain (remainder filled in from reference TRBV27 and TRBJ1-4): EAQVTQNPRYLITVTGKKLTVTCSQNMNHEYMSWYRQDPGLGLRQIYYSMNVEVTDKGDVPEGYKVSRKEKRNFPLILESPSPNQTSLYFCASSSRDSREKLFFGSGTQLSVL.

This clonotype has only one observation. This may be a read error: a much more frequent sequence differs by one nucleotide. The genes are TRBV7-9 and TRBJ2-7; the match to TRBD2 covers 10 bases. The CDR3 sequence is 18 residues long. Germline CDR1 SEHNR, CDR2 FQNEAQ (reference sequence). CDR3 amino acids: CASSVRATSGGENYEQYF. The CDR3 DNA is TGCGCCAGCAGTGTAAGAGCTACAAGCGGGGGGGAGAACTACGAGCAGTACTTC.

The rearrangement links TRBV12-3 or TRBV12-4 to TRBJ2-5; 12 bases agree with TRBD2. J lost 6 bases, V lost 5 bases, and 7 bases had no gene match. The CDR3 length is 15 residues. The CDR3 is CASSNRTSGMQTQYF. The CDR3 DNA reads TGTGCCAGCAGTAACCGGACTAGCGGGATGCAGACCCAGTACTTC.

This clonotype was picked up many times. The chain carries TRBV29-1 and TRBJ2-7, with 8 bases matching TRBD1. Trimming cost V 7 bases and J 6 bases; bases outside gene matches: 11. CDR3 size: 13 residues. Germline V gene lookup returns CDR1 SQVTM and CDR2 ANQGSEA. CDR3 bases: TGCAGCGCCCGGTTGGACAGGGCGGGCGAGCAGTACTTC. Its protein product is CSARLDRAGEQYF.

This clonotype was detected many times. Here the CDR3 reads CSATTDGYTF. Written as DNA, the CDR3 is TGCAGTGCCACGACGGATGGCTACACCTTC. The genes are TRBV20-1 and TRBJ1-2, with D hard to call. Germline lookup yields CDR1 DFQATT and CDR2 SNEGSKA (reference sequence). CDR3 length: 10 amino acids. Trimming took off 6 bases at V and 6 bases at J, with 8 bases between the two ends.